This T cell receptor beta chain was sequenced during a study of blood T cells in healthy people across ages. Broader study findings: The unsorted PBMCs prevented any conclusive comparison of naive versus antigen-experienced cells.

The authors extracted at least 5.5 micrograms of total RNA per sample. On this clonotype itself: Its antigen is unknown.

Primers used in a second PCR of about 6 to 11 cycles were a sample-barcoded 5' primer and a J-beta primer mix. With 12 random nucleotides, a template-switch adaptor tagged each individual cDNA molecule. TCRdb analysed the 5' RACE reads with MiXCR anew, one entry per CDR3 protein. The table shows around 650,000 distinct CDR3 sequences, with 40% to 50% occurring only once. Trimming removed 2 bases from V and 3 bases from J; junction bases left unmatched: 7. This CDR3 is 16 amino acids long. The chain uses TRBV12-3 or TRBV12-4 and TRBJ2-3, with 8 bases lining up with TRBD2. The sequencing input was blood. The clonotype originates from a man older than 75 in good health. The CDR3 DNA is TGTGCCAGCAGTTTACGGGGCGGGAGGTGGACAGATACGCAGTATTTT. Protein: CASSLRGGRWTDTQYF.